This TCR beta chain derives from a study of T-cell memory formation after mild COVID-19. Constant-segment-primed 5'RACE gave TCR alpha and TCR beta cDNA libraries with sample barcodes and UMIs. One entry per CDR3 protein results from TCRdb running MiXCR on the 5' RACE reads. Found here are around 320,000 distinct CDR3 sequences, roughly a fifth of them singletons; the top ten hold roughly 21%. As to this clonotype: The antigen remains unidentified.

General study results and limits: Unconfirmed was the SARS-CoV-2 specificity of second-wave clones that peaked on day 37. There were some responding clones in pre-infection memory, which suggested that cross-reactive memory had joined. Among CD4+ contracting clones, most were CM and EM, and CD8+ ones EMRA.

The CDR3 covers 15 residues. The V gene end was trimmed by 8 bases and the J gene end by 1 base; junction bases not matched to a gene: 9. Germline V lookup: CDR1 MNHNS, CDR2 SASEGT. The genes are TRBV6-1 and TRBJ1-1, with 8 bases aligning to TRBD1. The clonotype was recovered from a man between 18 and 35 years old who had mild COVID-19 (a few samples of this study predate the infection). Cell type and time point are not known. The sample taken for sequencing was PBMCs or a T cell subset sorted from them (not recorded which). The CDR3 here is CASGGQELTNTEAFF. The CDR3 coding sequence is TGTGCCAGCGGGGGACAGGAGCTAACGAACACTGAAGCTTTCTTT.